Ten or more counts support the clone carrying this T cell receptor (beta chain). Its matching antigen is unknown. These data originate in a study of glioma-infiltrating T cells. Whole-study results and caveats: Very few CDR3 sequences were shared between tissue and blood. Gliomas, especially low-grade, showed above-expected tissue-blood divergence; non-neoplastic patients showed below.

Germline-derived CDR1 and CDR2 are SNHLY and FYNNEI. The length of the CDR3 is 11 residues. The V end was cut by 7 bases, the J end by 7 bases, with 5 bases between. The iRepertoire nested amplicon-rescue multiplex PCR amplified TCR alpha and beta CDR3s from RNA. MiXCR was run by TCRdb on the multiplex PCR reads, yielding one entry per CDR3 protein. Here the sample spans approximately 100,000 distinct CDR3 sequences, less than 30% being singletons. Sequences were obtained from glioma tissue, nonneoplastic brain tissue, or PBMCs (not recorded which). This TCR was sampled from a human donor with low-grade glioma or glioblastoma, undergoing nonglioma brain surgery, or in good health (not recorded which). This chain connects TRBV2 to TRBJ1-6; D gene ambiguous. CDR3 loop: CASKENSPLHF. For the CDR3, the DNA is TGTGCCAGCAAAGAGAATTCACCCCTCCACTTT. The whole variable domain, filled in from reference TRBV2 and TRBJ1-6, reads EPEVTQTPSHQVTQMGQEVILRCVPISNHLYFYWYRQILGQKVEFLVSFYNNEISEKSEIFDDQFSVERPDGSNFTLKIRSTKLEDSAMYFCASKENSPLHFGNGTRLTVT.